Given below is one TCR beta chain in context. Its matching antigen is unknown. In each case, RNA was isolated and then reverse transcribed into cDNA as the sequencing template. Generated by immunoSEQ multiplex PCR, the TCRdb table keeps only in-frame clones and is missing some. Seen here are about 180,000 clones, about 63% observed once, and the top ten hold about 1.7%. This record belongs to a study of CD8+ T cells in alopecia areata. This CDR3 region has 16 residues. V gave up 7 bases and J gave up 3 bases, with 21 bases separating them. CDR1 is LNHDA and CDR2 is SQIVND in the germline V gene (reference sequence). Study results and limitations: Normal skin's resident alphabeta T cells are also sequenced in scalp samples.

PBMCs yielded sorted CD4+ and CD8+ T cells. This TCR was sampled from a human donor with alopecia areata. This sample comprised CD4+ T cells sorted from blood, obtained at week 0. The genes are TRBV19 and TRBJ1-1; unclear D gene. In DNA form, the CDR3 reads TGTGCCAGTACACTGAGCGGCGGAATTGCGGACACTGAAGCTTTCTTT. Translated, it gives CASTLSGGIADTEAFF.